This T cell receptor (beta chain) was profiled in a study of blood T cell repertoires in COVID-19. Whole-study context: The study drew acute and convalescent COVID-19 samples from the United States, Italy and Spain. From T cells, B-cell-depleted T cells, or PBMCs came the material, which was cDNA or gDNA.

As handled by the study authors: Counts of nucleated cells, estimated from reference gene primer amplification, were obtained. Sequenced by immunoSEQ multiplex PCR; TCRdb stores in-frame clones only, minus some. That table is the source of V, J and clone size, and D and trimming were worked out from the DNA. The sample lists about 99,000 clones, 84% seen once, with 10% to 15% in the top ten. This clone was picked up a small number of times. Per germline, CDR1 SGDLS and CDR2 YYNGEE. The CDR3 is 15 residues long. V was trimmed by 0 bases and J by 4 bases, leaving 13 bases between them. This chain joins TRBV9 and TRBJ1-2; tentatively, D is TRBD1 (5 bases). The receptor was derived from a human donor in a cohort sampled during active or convalescent COVID-19. Sequenced: peripheral blood. Here the CDR3 DNA reads TGTGCCAGCAGCGTAGAGCAGGGTATCGGCTATGGCTACACCTTC. Translating gives CASSVEQGIGYGYTF. Drawing the rest from reference TRBV9 and TRBJ1-2, the complete variable domain is DSGVTQTPKHLITATGQRVTLRCSPRSGDLSVYWYQQSLDQGLQFLIQYYNGEERAKGNILERFSAQQFPDLHSELNLSSLELGDSALYFCASSVEQGIGYGYTFGSGTRLTVV.